A single sample is the source of the 9 T cell receptor beta chains below, sequenced in a study of blood T cell repertoires in COVID-19. Repertoires were generated with immunoSEQ multiplex PCR, while TCRdb's copy carries only in-frame clones and drops some. The sample consists of tens of thousands of clones, 75% to 85% of them appearing once. The sequenced sample consisted of peripheral blood. These receptors all come from a man of 80 years or more with COVID-19, enrolled during active disease.

The CDR3 protein is CASSPRAGALVETQYF. DNA for the CDR3: TGCGCCAGCAGCCCCAGGGCGGGAGCGTTAGTGGAGACCCAGTACTTC. The chain joins TRBV5-1 to TRBJ2-5; 7 bases agree with TRBD2. V shed 4 bases and J 5 bases; nucleotides not matched to a gene: 14. The CDR3 spans 16 residues. Germline V gene lookup returns CDR1 SGHRS and CDR2 YFSETQ.

J is TRBJ2-5 and V is TRBV29-1; 14 nucleotides match TRBD2. V gave up 4 bases and J gave up 4 bases; unmatched junction bases: 11. CDR3 length equals 17 residues. Germline V lookup: CDR1 SQVTM, CDR2 ANQGSEA. This CDR3 is CSVGASGLAGAPETQYF. Written as DNA, the CDR3 is TGCAGCGTTGGGGCCTCGGGACTAGCGGGAGCTCCAGAGACCCAGTACTTC.

The chain carries TRBV5-1 and TRBJ2-3; the match to TRBD1 covers 7 bases. With 0 bases clipped from V and 5 bases from J, the junction kept 15 bases outside the gene matches. This CDR3 contains 18 residues. CDR1 and CDR2 from the germline V gene are SGHRS and YFSETQ. CDR3 sequence reads: CASSLAAGNRGPGDTQYF. The CDR3, as DNA: TGCGCCAGCAGCTTGGCCGCGGGTAACAGGGGTCCTGGAGATACGCAGTATTTT. Complete variable domain (other parts from reference TRBV5-1 and TRBJ2-3): KAGVTQTPRYLIKTRGQQVTLSCSPISGHRSVSWYQQTPGQGLQFLFEYFSETQRNKGNFPGRFSGRQFSNSRSEMNVSTLELGDSALYLCASSLAAGNRGPGDTQYFGPGTRLTVL.

The chain uses TRBV19 and TRBJ2-5; 12 bases map to TRBD2. Trimming took 4 bases from V and 5 from J; bases not matched to a gene: 2. The germline CDR1 and CDR2 sequences are LNHDA and SQIVND (reference sequence). The CDR3 loop spans 14 amino acids. The CDR3 spells CASSSTSGGETQYF. The CDR3 DNA reads TGTGCCAGTAGTAGCACTAGCGGGGGGGAGACCCAGTACTTC.

The J gene is TRBJ1-3, the V gene TRBV28, with D possibly being TRBD1 (6 bases). The CDR3 has 14 residues. CDR1 is MDHEN, CDR2 SYDVKM, per germline. V was trimmed by 0 bases and J by 4 bases, leaving 7 bases between them. In DNA form, the CDR3 reads TGTGCCAGCAGTTTATGGGACAGAGGAAACACCATATATTTT. Protein product: CASSLWDRGNTIYF.

V usage is TRBV2 and J usage is TRBJ2-7; 8 bases map to TRBD1. J lost 2 bases, V lost 6 bases, and 3 bases had no gene match. CDR1 SNHLY and CDR2 FYNNEI come from the germline V gene. The CDR3 extends over 13 amino acids. The CDR3 DNA follows: TGTGCCAGCAGCAGGGGGCCCACCTACGAGCAGTACTTC. Translation: CASSRGPTYEQYF. The complete variable domain, with remaining parts taken from reference TRBV2 and TRBJ2-7, reads EPEVTQTPSHQVTQMGQEVILRCVPISNHLYFYWYRQILGQKVEFLVSFYNNEISEKSEIFDDQFSVERPDGSNFTLKIRSTKLEDSAMYFCASSRGPTYEQYFGPGTRLTVT.

The table lists this clone with a few counts. The chain uses TRBV18 and TRBJ1-1, with unresolved D. The CDR3 sequence is 13 residues long. Germline-derived CDR1 and CDR2 are KGHSH and LQKENI. Between the trimmed V and J ends, which lost 6 bases and 5 bases, there was a span of 13 bases. In DNA, the CDR3 is TGTGCCAGCTCGGGGAGTCGTGGGACTGAAGCTTTCTTT. It yields the protein CASSGSRGTEAFF.

This rearrangement joins TRBV27 to TRBJ1-1; a possible D gene is TRBD1 (6 bases). Germline V CDR1 and CDR2: MNHEY, SMNVEV (reference sequence). This CDR3 spans 14 amino acids. V lost 5 bases, J lost 1 base, and 11 bases lay in between. For the CDR3, the DNA is TGTGCCAGCAGTCTGAACAGGGCGAACACTGAAGCTTTCTTT. Translation gives CASSLNRANTEAFF.

The chain couples TRBV11-1 to TRBJ1-4; no firm D call. This CDR3 comprises 14 residues. Germline V gene lookup returns CDR1 SGHAT and CDR2 FQDESV (reference sequence). V was trimmed by 5 bases and J by 0 bases, leaving 7 bases between them. The DNA for the CDR3 is TGTGCCAGCAGCATCCATGCAACTAATGAAAAACTGTTTTTT. This translates into CASSIHATNEKLFF.